These T cell receptor beta chains were read from a single sample in a study of cytomegalovirus exposure and HLA in healthy donors. This table comes from immunoSEQ multiplex PCR, and its TCRdb copy is limited to in-frame clones, with some not included. This sample has about 98,000 clones, with around 88% found just once. Sample: PBMCs. The source is a woman under 40 in good health and CMV-seronegative. Both conserved end residues are part of each CDR3. A D gene is named only where the DNA matches it firmly. Only some rows state a clone size, as once, few, many or a class for expanded clones.

J gene | clone size | V gene | D gene | CDR3 DNA | CDR3 protein
TRBJ2-7 | . | TRBV27 | . | TGTGCCAGCAGCCCTAGTCGGGGGGCGATTAGCTACGAGCAGTACTTC | CASSPSRGAISYEQYF
TRBJ2-7 | . | TRBV7-3 | TRBD1 | TGTGCCAGCAGCTTAACTGGGACAGGTCCCTCCTACGAGCAGTACTTC | CASSLTGTGPSYEQYF
TRBJ2-3 | . | TRBV5-1 | TRBD2 | TGCGCCAGCAGCTTGGACGGCGGGGGGAGCACAGATACGCAGTATTTT | CASSLDGGGSTDTQYF
TRBJ2-7 | . | TRBV9 | . | TGTGCCAGCACCCTAGTGGACTCCTCCTCCTACGAGCAGTACTTC | CASTLVDSSSYEQYF
TRBJ2-7 | . | TRBV6-1 | . | TGTGCCAGCTCCCGGACAGTAAGCTCCTACGAGCAGTACTTC | CASSRTVSSYEQYF
TRBJ2-5 | once | TRBV5-1 | . | TGCGCCAGCAGCTCGTCAGGGAACCCCCAAGAGACCCAGTACTTC | CASSSSGNPQETQYF
TRBJ2-3 | . | TRBV5-1 | . | TGCGCCAGCAGCTCGGGAACCGTTGATACGCAGTATTTT | CASSSGTVDTQYF
TRBJ2-1 | . | TRBV12-5 | . | TGTGCTAGTGGTATCGGAGCAGCCAATGAGCAGTTCTTC | CASGIGAANEQFF
TRBJ2-2 | once | TRBV6-5 | TRBD1 | TGTGCCAGCAGTTACGGGACAGTCCGAACCGGGGAGCTGTTTTTT | CASSYGTVRTGELFF
TRBJ1-5 | . | TRBV5-1 | TRBD1 | TGCGCCAGCAGCTTAGGGGACAGTAGCAATCAGCCCCAGCATTTT | CASSLGDSSNQPQHF
TRBJ2-1 | . | TRBV6-4 | TRBD1 | TGTGCCAGCAGTGTTAGTGACAGGGAATGCTACTACAATGAGCAGTTCTTC | CASSVSDRECYYNEQFF
TRBJ2-1 | . | TRBV6-1 | . | TGTGCCAGCAGTGAGCCCCCGGCGGTCCACAATGAGCAGTTCTTC | CASSEPPAVHNEQFF
TRBJ1-3 | . | TRBV18 | TRBD1 | TGTGCCAGCTCATCATCAGGGACAGTCGGAAACACCATATATTTT | CASSSSGTVGNTIYF
TRBJ1-2 | . | TRBV7-9 | TRBD1 | TGTGCCAGCAGTCCGACAGGGTTAGGGTATGGCTACACCTTC | CASSPTGLGYGYTF
TRBJ1-1 | . | TRBV27 | . | TGTGCCAGCAGTTTGATTGGGGGCGGTCGAGCTTTCTTT | CASSLIGGGRAFF
TRBJ1-1 | . | TRBV5-1 | . | TGCGCCAGCAGCTTGGACGGGTTGAACACTGAAGCTTTCTTT | CASSLDGLNTEAFF
TRBJ2-5 | . | TRBV15 | TRBD2 | TGTGCCACCAGCACGCTAGCGGGAGGAGGAGAGACCCAGTACTTC | CATSTLAGGGETQYF
TRBJ2-1 | . | TRBV5-1 | . | TGCGCCAGCAGCTTGTTTGGGGGCGCGTCCTACAATGAGCAGTTCTTC | CASSLFGGASYNEQFF
TRBJ2-1 | . | TRBV18 | TRBD1 | TGTGCCAGCTCACCACCAACGCCGGACAGGGGAAATGAGCAGTTCTTC | CASSPPTPDRGNEQFF
TRBJ1-1 | . | TRBV6-6 | . | TGTGCCAGCACCTCCTACGGGTTCACTGAAGCTTTCTTT | CASTSYGFTEAFF
TRBJ1-6 | . | TRBV2 | . | TGTGCCAGCACGGGGGGCTTGGATTCACCCCTCCACTTT | CASTGGLDSPLHF
TRBJ2-7 | once | TRBV19 | TRBD2 | TGTGCCAGTAGTGTAGCTAGCGGAGCCTACGAGCAGTACTTC | CASSVASGAYEQYF
TRBJ2-1 | . | TRBV7-9 | TRBD1 | TGTGCCAGCAGCTTCTCGAGGACAGGGGGCATTGAGCAGTTCTTC | CASSFSRTGGIEQFF
TRBJ1-2 | . | TRBV4-3 | . | TGCGCCAGCAGCCAGGCGCCAGGGGTTGGGGGCTACACCTTC | CASSQAPGVGGYTF
TRBJ2-1 | . | TRBV29-1 | . | TGCAGCGCCGCGACAGCTTACAATGAGCAGTTCTTC | CSAATAYNEQFF
TRBJ1-1 | . | TRBV5-1 | . | TGCGCCAGCAGCTTGGACGGGGTCGCTAACACTGAAGCTTTCTTT | CASSLDGVANTEAFF
TRBJ2-1 | few | TRBV27 | TRBD1 | TGTGCCAGCAGTACCAGAGGGACAGGGACACACAATGAGCAGTTCTTC | CASSTRGTGTHNEQFF
TRBJ1-5 | . | TRBV5-6 | TRBD1 | TGTGCCAGCAGCTTGGGACAGGGGAAAAGCAATCAGCCCCAGCATTTT | CASSLGQGKSNQPQHF
TRBJ2-2 | few | TRBV19 | . | TGTGCCAGTAGTTCATTGACAGCCACCGGGGAGCTGTTTTTT | CASSSLTATGELFF
TRBJ2-3 | . | TRBV4-3 | . | TGCGCCAGCAGCCAATGGGCCACCGGTAGCACAGATACGCAGTATTTT | CASSQWATGSTDTQYF
TRBJ2-3 | . | TRBV28 | . | TGTGCCAGCAGCCCCCCGGGGAGCACAGATACGCAGTATTTT | CASSPPGSTDTQYF
TRBJ2-3 | . | TRBV13 | . | TGTGCCAGCAGCCCCACTACAGATACGCAGTATTTT | CASSPTTDTQYF
TRBJ1-5 | . | TRBV4-3 | . | TGCGCCAGCAGCCAAGAAGCACAGGGCGGCCAGCCCCAGCATTTT | CASSQEAQGGQPQHF
TRBJ1-6 | . | TRBV6-1 | . | TGTGCCAGCAGCGGGTTGGATAATTCACCCCTCCACTTT | CASSGLDNSPLHF
TRBJ2-2 | . | TRBV5-1 | TRBD1 | TGCGCCAGCAGTACACAGGGGAGCGGGGAGCTGTTTTTT | CASSTQGSGELFF
TRBJ2-7 | once | TRBV10-3 | TRBD2 | TGTGCCATCAGTGAGGTAGCGGGGGGGGCTATTTCCCCCTACGAGCAGTACTTC | CAISEVAGGAISPYEQYF
TRBJ2-7 | . | TRBV5-1 | TRBD1 | TGCGCCAGCAGCAACCTACCGGGACAGGGGTCCTACGAGCAGTACTTC | CASSNLPGQGSYEQYF
TRBJ2-6 | . | TRBV5-1 | . | TGCGCCAGCAGCCCGAGGCGCCCCTCTGGGGCCAACGTCCTGACTTTC | CASSPRRPSGANVLTF
TRBJ1-1 | once | TRBV6-5 | TRBD1 | TGTGCCAGCAGTTACGGACAGGGGTGGGTGAACACTGAAGCTTTCTTT | CASSYGQGWVNTEAFF
TRBJ1-1 | . | TRBV19 | . | TGTGCCACCCAACCCTTGGGGGCGAAGGCTGAAGCTTTCTTT | CATQPLGAKAEAFF
TRBJ2-7 | . | TRBV2 | TRBD1 | TGTGCCAGCAGTCTTAGGGGGCGCGGGCTAAGGGAGCAGTACTTC | CASSLRGRGLREQYF